A single T cell receptor (beta chain) is shown here with its context. Its antigen is undetermined. The donor cohort consisted entirely of Caucasian adults residing in Nashville, Tennessee. A split of CD4+ cells into CD45RA+ naive and CD45RA-negative memory subsets was performed. The record originates from a study of shared clonotypes between healthy human individuals. Points from the study as a whole: Around 5% of naive CD4 clonotypes were common to a few donors. Naive subsets tended to show greater estimated richness than memory subsets.

Profiling relied on immunoSEQ multiplex PCR, and the TCRdb table lists in-frame clones only, not all of them. Here the sample spans just over 2,000,000 clones, roughly 94% being singletons. The CDR3 spans 14 residues. V was shortened by 6 bases and J by 0 bases, with 11 bases between the two germline ends. The V gene's germline CDR1 is MNHNS and CDR2 SASEGT. The sample taken for sequencing was naive CD4+ T cells sorted from blood. Subset in this sample: CD45RA+ positively selected. This clonotype was obtained from a man younger than 35 in good health. The rearrangement links TRBV6-1 to TRBJ2-5; TRBD1 might be the D (6 bases). DNA of the CDR3: TGTGCCAGCAGGCTATCAGGGGACCAAGAGACCCAGTACTTC. Amino acid sequence: CASRLSGDQETQYF.